This T cell receptor beta chain was sequenced for a study of beta chain features in type 1 diabetes. Overall study results and limits: TCRB CDR3s from Type 1 diabetes patients were moderately but significantly shorter in all four CD4+ subsets.

The authors reverse transcribed all of the isolated RNA, so sequencing captured expressed TCRB transcripts. This table comes from immunoSEQ multiplex PCR, and its TCRdb copy is limited to in-frame clones, with some not included. The sample has a few hundred thousand clones, less than 30% seen once. The table lists this clone with a few counts. The antigen is undetermined. CDR1 is SQVTM, CDR2 ANQGSEA, per germline. This CDR3 region has 14 residues. Germline trimming cut 4 bases from V and 4 bases from J; bases unmatched to any gene: 9. The receptor's source is a woman in her 30s with type 1 diabetes. This chain connects TRBV29-1 to TRBJ1-1, with 7 bases lining up with TRBD1. Sequencing was done on a sample of naive CD4+ T cells from blood. CDR3 DNA sequence: TGCAGCGTTGGGCTTGCCTGGGACAGCACTGAAGCTTTCTTT. This sequence encodes CSVGLAWDSTEAFF. The full variable domain, rest sourced from reference TRBV29-1 and TRBJ1-1, is SAVISQKPSRDICQRGTSLTIQCQVDSQVTMMFWYRQQPGQSLTLIATANQGSEATYESGFVIDKFPISRPNLTFSTLTVSNMSPEDSSIYLCSVGLAWDSTEAFFGQGTRLTVV.